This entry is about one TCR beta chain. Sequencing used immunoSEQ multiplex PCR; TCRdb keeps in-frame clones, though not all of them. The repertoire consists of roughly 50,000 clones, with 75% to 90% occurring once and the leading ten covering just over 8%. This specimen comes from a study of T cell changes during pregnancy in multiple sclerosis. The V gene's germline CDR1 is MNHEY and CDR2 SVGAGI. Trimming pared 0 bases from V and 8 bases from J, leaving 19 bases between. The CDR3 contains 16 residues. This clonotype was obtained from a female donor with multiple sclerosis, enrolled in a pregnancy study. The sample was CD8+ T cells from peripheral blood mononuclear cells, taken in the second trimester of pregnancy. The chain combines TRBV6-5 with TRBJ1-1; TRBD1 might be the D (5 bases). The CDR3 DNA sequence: TGTGCCAGCAGTTACTCAGTGGGGGACTTGGGAGGGGAAGCTTTCTTT. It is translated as CASSYSVGDLGGEAFF.